The following is a T cell receptor beta chain sequence with its context. Its antigen is not known. This specimen belongs to a study of T cell repertoires in cytomegalovirus infection. On the study more broadly: Through public TCR beta signatures, both CMV infection and matching HLA type were indicated. Findings and limits, study-wide: In two of eight donors, the top clonotype was HLA-C-restricted CMV-specific. Carriers of CMV plus the relevant HLA were identified by cumulative public TCR beta family frequency.

TCRdb ran MiXCR on the reads and lists one entry per CDR3 protein. The profile shows 200,000 to 300,000 distinct CDR3 sequences, approximately 14% of them singletons. This CDR3 comprises 13 residues. The junction had 4 bases not matched to a gene; V was cut back by 4 bases and J by 7 bases. Germline values: CDR1 MGHDK, CDR2 SYGVNS. The specimen was PBMCs. This chain uses TRBV25-1 with TRBJ2-1; 7 nucleotides match TRBD1. The source is a human donor in good health (CMV status not recorded). Some clones in this sample may be carry-over from other donors' samples. CDR3 protein: CASSATGKNEQFF. CDR3 nucleotide sequence: TGTGCCAGCAGTGCGACAGGGAAGAATGAGCAGTTCTTC.